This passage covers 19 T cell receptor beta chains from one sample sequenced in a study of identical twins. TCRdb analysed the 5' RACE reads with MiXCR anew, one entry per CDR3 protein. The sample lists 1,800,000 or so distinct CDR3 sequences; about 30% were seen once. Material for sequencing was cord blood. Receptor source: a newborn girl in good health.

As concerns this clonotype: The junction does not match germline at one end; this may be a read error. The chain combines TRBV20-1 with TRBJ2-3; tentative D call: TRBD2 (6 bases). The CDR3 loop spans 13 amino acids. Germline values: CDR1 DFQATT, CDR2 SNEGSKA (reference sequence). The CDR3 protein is CGASVGVVDTQYF. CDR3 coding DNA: TGCGGTGCTAGCGTCGGGGTTGTAGATACGCAGTATTTT.

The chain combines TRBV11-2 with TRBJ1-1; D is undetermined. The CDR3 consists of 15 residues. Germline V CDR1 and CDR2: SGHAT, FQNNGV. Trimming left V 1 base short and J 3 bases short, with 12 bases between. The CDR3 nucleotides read TGTGCCAGCAGCTTAGGATTGAGTCCGGACACTGAAGCTTTCTTT. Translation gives CASSLGLSPDTEAFF.

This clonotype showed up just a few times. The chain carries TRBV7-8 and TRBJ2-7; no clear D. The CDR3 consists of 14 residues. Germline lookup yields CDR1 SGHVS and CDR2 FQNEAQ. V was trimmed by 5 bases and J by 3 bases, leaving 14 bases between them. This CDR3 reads CASSPEGRHYEQYF. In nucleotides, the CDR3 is TGTGCCAGCAGCCCAGAAGGACGTCACTACGAGCAGTACTTC.

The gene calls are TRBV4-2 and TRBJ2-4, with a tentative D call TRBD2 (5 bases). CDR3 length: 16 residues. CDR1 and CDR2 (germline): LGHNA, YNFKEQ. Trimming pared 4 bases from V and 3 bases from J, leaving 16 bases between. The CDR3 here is CASSPSHLADKNIQYF. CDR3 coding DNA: TGTGCCAGCAGCCCTTCACACCTAGCAGACAAAAACATTCAGTACTTC.

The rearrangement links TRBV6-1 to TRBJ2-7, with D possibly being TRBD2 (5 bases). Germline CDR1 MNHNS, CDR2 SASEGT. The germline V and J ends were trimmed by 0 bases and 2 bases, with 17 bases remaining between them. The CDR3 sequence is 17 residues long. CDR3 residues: CASSEARVSGLTYEQYF. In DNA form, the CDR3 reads TGTGCCAGCAGTGAAGCGCGGGTGTCGGGGTTGACCTACGAGCAGTACTTC.

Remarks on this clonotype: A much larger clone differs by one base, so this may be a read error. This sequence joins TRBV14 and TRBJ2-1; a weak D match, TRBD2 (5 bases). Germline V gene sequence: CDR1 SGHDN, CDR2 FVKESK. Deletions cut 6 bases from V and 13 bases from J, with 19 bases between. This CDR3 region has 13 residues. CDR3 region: CASSFVGRETQFF. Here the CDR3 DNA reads TGTGCCAGCAGTTTTGTTGGGAGAGAGACCCAGTTCTTC.

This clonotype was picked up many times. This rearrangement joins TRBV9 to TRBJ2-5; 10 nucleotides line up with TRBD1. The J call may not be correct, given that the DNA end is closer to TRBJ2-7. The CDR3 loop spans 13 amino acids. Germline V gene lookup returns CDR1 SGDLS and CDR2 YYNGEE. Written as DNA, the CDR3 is TGTGCCAGCAGTGATAGGACAGGGGGCGAGCAGTACTTC. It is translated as CASSDRTGGEQYF.

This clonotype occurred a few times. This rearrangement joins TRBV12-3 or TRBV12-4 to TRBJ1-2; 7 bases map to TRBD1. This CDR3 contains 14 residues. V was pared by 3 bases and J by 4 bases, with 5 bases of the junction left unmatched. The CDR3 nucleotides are TGTGCCAGCAGTTTGAGGGGGCACCCCTATGGCTACACCTTC. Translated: CASSLRGHPYGYTF.

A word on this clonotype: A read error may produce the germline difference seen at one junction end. CDR3 nucleotide sequence: TGTGCCAGCAAGTCCCTCCGCTCCTACAATGAGCGGTTCTTC. It encodes CASKSLRSYNERFF. J is TRBJ2-1 and V is TRBV11-2; D unresolved. Germline-derived CDR1 and CDR2 are SGHAT and FQNNGV. The CDR3 spans 14 residues.

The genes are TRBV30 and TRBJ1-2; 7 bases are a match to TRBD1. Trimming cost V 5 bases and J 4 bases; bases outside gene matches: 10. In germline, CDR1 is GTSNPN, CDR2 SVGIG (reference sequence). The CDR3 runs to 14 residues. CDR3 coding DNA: TGTGCCTGGGACAGAGGACAGGTTCCCTATGGCTACACCTTC. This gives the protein CAWDRGQVPYGYTF.

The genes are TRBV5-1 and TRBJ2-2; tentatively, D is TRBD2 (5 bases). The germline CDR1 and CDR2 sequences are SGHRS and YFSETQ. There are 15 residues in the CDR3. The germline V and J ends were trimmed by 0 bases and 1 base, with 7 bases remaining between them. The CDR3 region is CASSLEAGNTGELFF. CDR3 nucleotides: TGCGCCAGCAGCTTGGAGGCGGGGAACACCGGGGAGCTGTTTTTT. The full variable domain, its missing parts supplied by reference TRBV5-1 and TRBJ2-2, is KAGVTQTPRYLIKTRGQQVTLSCSPISGHRSVSWYQQTPGQGLQFLFEYFSETQRNKGNFPGRFSGRQFSNSRSEMNVSTLELGDSALYLCASSLEAGNTGELFFGEGSRLTVL.

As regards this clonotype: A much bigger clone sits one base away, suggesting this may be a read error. The CDR3 bases are TGCAGCGTTGAAGGATTGGGACTCTCGTCCTACAATGAGCAGTACTTC. This gives the protein CSVEGLGLSSYNEQYF. The J gene is TRBJ2-1, the V gene TRBV29-1, with D perhaps TRBD2 (6 bases). With the DNA end fitting TRBJ2-7 better, the J assignment may be wrong. Looked up from germline, CDR1 is SQVTM and CDR2 is ANQGSEA. There are 16 residues in the CDR3.

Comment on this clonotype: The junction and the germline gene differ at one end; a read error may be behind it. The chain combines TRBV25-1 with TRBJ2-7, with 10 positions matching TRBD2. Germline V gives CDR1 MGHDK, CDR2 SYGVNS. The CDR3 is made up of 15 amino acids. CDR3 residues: CASRALAGASYGQYF. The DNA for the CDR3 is TGTGCCAGCAGGGCCCTAGCGGGAGCTTCCTACGGGCAGTACTTC.

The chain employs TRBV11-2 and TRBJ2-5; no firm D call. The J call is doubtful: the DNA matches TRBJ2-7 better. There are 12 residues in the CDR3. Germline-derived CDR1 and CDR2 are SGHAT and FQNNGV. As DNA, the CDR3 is TGTGCCAGCAGCTTCTCGCCAACCGAGCAGTACTTC. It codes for CASSFSPTEQYF.

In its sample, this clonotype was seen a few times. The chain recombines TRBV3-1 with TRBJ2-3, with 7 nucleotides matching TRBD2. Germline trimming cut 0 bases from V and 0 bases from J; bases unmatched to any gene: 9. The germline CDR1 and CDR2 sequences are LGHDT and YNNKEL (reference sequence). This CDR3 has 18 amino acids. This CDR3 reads CASSQDFPGGTSTDTQYF. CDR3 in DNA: TGTGCCAGCAGCCAAGATTTCCCGGGGGGTACCAGCACAGATACGCAGTATTTT.

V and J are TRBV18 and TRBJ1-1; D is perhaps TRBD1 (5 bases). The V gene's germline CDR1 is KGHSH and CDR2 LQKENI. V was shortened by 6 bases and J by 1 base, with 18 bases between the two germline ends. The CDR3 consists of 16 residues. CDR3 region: CASSSGQVNRNTEAFF. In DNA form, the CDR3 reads TGTGCCAGCTCCTCAGGGCAGGTGAACAGGAACACTGAAGCTTTCTTT.

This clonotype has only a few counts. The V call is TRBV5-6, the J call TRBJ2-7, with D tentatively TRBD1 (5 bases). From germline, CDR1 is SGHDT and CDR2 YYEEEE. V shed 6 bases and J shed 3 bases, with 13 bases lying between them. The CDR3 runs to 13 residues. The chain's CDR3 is CASKQAKDYEQYF. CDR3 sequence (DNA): TGTGCCAGCAAACAGGCCAAGGACTACGAGCAGTACTTC.

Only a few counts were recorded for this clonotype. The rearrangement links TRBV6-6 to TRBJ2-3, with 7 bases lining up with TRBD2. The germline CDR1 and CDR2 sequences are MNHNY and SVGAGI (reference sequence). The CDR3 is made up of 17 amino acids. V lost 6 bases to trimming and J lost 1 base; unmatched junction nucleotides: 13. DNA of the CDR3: TGTGCCAGCAGCAAGGGTTGGAGGGAGGGCCGCACAGATACGCAGTATTTT. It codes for CASSKGWREGRTDTQYF.

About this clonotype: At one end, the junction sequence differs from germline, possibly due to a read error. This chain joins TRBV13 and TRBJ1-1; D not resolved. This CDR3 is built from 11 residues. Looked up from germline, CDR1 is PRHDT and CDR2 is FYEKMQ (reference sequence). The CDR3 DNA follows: TGTTCCAGCAGCACATACCCTGAAGCTTTCTTT. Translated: CSSSTYPEAFF.